These 32 T cell receptor beta chains were all obtained from the same sample, sequenced in a study of blood T cells in healthy people across ages. For the second PCR, which ran for about 7 to 12 cycles, a sample-barcoded 5' primer and a J-beta primer mix were used. TCRdb passed the 5' RACE reads through MiXCR, listing each CDR3 protein once. This sample has approximately 730,000 distinct CDR3 sequences, with about 42% found just once. The sequenced sample consisted of blood. The receptor source for this set is a woman in her sixties in good health.

This clonotype was counted once. The genes are TRBV29-1 and TRBJ2-1, with no clear D. Germline CDR1 SQVTM, CDR2 ANQGSEA. V lost 7 bases and J 7 bases, leaving 17 bases between the germline ends. The CDR3 sequence is 13 residues long. CDR3 coding DNA: TGCAGCGCCTCGGGCCTACCTCGAAATGAGCAGTTCTTC. Translation: CSASGLPRNEQFF.

The chain carries TRBV24-1 and TRBJ1-1; D unresolved. Germline V gene data show CDR1 as KGHDR and CDR2 as SFDVKD. This CDR3 is 13 amino acids long. V lost 3 bases and J lost 1, with 5 bases in between. Here the CDR3 reads CATSDGPNTEAFF. As DNA, the CDR3 is TGTGCCACCAGTGATGGACCGAACACTGAAGCTTTCTTT.

As regards this clonotype: An end of the junction does not agree with germline; a read error may underlie this. The chain combines TRBV28 with TRBJ2-6, with a possible D match to TRBD2 (6 bases). Germline V gene sequence: CDR1 MDHEN, CDR2 SYDVKM. This CDR3 has 17 residues. The CDR3 is CPSSPPGLRSGANVLTF. CDR3 coding DNA: TGTCCCAGCAGTCCCCCGGGACTGAGGTCTGGGGCCAACGTCCTGACTTTC.

J is TRBJ2-6 and V is TRBV3-1; D not resolved. Trimming shortened V by 0 bases and J by 8 bases, and 5 bases separated the two germline ends. CDR3 size: 13 residues. The V gene's germline CDR1 is LGHDT and CDR2 YNNKEL (reference sequence). CDR3 sequence: CASSQDGSNVLTF. In DNA form, the CDR3 reads TGTGCCAGCAGCCAAGACGGGTCCAACGTCCTGACTTTC.

Worth noting for this clonotype: This may be a read error, as it is one base from a much larger clone. The chain employs TRBV21-1 and TRBJ2-5; TRBD1 is the table's D call, not checked against the DNA. TRBV21-1 is noted as a pseudogene. The CDR3 covers 13 residues. CDR3 nucleotide sequence: TGTGCCAGCAGCACGGGACCGATGGATGAGCAGTACTTC. Translating gives CASSTGPMDEQYF.

In this sample, this clonotype turned up a few times. For the CDR3, the DNA is TGTGCCAGCTCACCAGGGCTAAATGAAAAACTGTTTTTT. Protein sequence: CASSPGLNEKLFF. The chain is built from TRBV18 and TRBJ1-4; unclear D gene. Between the trimmed V and J ends, which lost 2 bases and 5 bases, there was a span of 6 bases. The CDR3 is made up of 13 amino acids. Germline V gene lookup returns CDR1 KGHSH and CDR2 LQKENI.

The J gene is TRBJ2-4, the V gene TRBV6-1; D is unresolved. The end of the DNA is better explained by TRBJ2-5, so the J call may be wrong. Germline V gene lookup returns CDR1 MNHNS and CDR2 SASEGT. The CDR3 is 12 amino acids. CDR3 protein: CASNPLGETQYF. CDR3 in DNA: TGTGCCAGCAACCCATTGGGGGAGACCCAGTACTTC.

To note about this clonotype: A single base separates this from a much larger clone, so it may be a read error. J is TRBJ2-7 and V is TRBV7-3; unclear D gene. The CDR3 runs to 12 residues. The V gene's germline CDR1 is SGHTA and CDR2 FQGTGA. V was trimmed by 1 base and J by 8 bases, leaving 9 bases between them. CDR3 coding DNA: TGTGCCAGCAGCTTAAAGTACAATAAGCAGTACTTC. It codes for CASSLKYNKQYF.

This clonotype was found a few times. The chain has TRBV7-2 and TRBJ1-2, with D possibly being TRBD1 (5 bases). Trimming shortened V by 8 bases and J by 4 bases, and 17 bases separated the two germline ends. The CDR3 loop spans 14 amino acids. The germline V gene has CDR1 SGHTA and CDR2 FQGNSA. Here the CDR3 DNA reads TGTGCCAGCGGGGACGGGCGAATTCTCTATGGCTACACCTTC. Its protein is CASGDGRILYGYTF.

V and J are TRBV7-3 and TRBJ2-7; no clear D gene. The CDR3 has 11 residues. Germline CDR1 and CDR2: SGHTA and FQGTGA. V was clipped by 6 bases and J by 7 bases, with 10 bases between them. The CDR3 region is CASRERNEQYF. CDR3 in DNA: TGTGCCAGCAGGGAGAGAAATGAGCAGTACTTC. The whole variable domain, filled in from reference TRBV7-3 and TRBJ2-7, reads GAGVSQTPSNKVTEKGKYVELRCDPISGHTALYWYRQSLGQGPEFLIYFQGTGAADDSGLPNDRFFAVRPEGSVSTLKIQRTERGDSAVYLCASRERNEQYFGPGTRLTVT.

The V call is TRBV20-1, the J call TRBJ2-1, with a possible D match to TRBD2 (5 bases). CDR1 and CDR2 from the germline V gene are DFQATT and SNEGSKA (reference sequence). The V gene lost 7 bases and the J gene lost 0 bases, with 13 bases spanning the gap. The CDR3 has 14 amino acids. The CDR3 reads CSVPDYISYNEQFF. DNA for the CDR3: TGCAGTGTTCCCGACTATATCTCCTACAATGAGCAGTTCTTC.

The CDR3 DNA reads as TGCAGTGCGAGGCGTCTAGCGGGAGGGAAGGACTACGAGCAGTACTTC. Its protein product is CSARRLAGGKDYEQYF. The chain is built from TRBV20-1 and TRBJ2-7; 12 bases are a match to TRBD2. V lost 6 bases to trimming and J lost 3 bases; unmatched junction nucleotides: 12. Germline CDR1 and CDR2: DFQATT and SNEGSKA (reference sequence). The CDR3 has 16 amino acids.

The J gene is TRBJ2-3, the V gene TRBV6-2 or TRBV6-3, with 14 bases matching TRBD2. Trimming took 7 bases from V and 5 from J; bases not matched to a gene: 5. In germline, CDR1 is MNHEY, CDR2 SVGEGT. The CDR3 has 15 amino acids. In nucleotides, the CDR3 is TGTGCCAGCAAGGGACTAGCGGGAGTGGGAGATACGCAGTATTTT. This sequence encodes CASKGLAGVGDTQYF.

The rearrangement uses TRBV18 and TRBJ2-3, with 11 nucleotides matching TRBD1. The CDR3 consists of 15 residues. CDR1 KGHSH and CDR2 LQKENI come from the germline V gene. V lost 0 bases to trimming and J lost 4 bases; unmatched junction nucleotides: 0. CDR3 loop: CASSPPGQGADTQYF. CDR3 bases: TGTGCCAGCTCACCACCGGGACAGGGGGCAGATACGCAGTATTTT.

This clonotype occurred a few times. V is TRBV10-3 and J is TRBJ2-1, with D possibly TRBD1 on 5 matching bases. The CDR3 runs to 13 residues. V was cut by 8 bases and J by 1 base, with 9 bases left in between. CDR1 ENHRY and CDR2 SYGVKD come from the germline V gene. This CDR3 reads CAIGAVSYNEQFF. The CDR3 DNA is TGTGCCATCGGGGCGGTTTCCTACAATGAGCAGTTCTTC.

The V and J genes are TRBV2 and TRBJ1-2; no firm D call. Germline CDR1 reads SNHLY; CDR2 reads FYNNEI. V was trimmed by 10 bases and J by 5 bases, leaving 11 bases between them. This CDR3 spans 11 amino acids. The CDR3 coding sequence is TGTGCCACCCGGACGGGGTATGGCTACACCTTC. Its protein is CATRTGYGYTF.

This clonotype was detected ten times or more. The chain couples TRBV7-3 to TRBJ2-1; TRBD2 matches at 9 bases. This CDR3 is 16 amino acids long. Per the germline V gene, CDR1 is SGHTA and CDR2 is FQGTGA. V lost 1 base and J lost 6; bases outside the gene matches: 7. CDR3 loop: CASSLNLGRGGNEQFF. Here the CDR3 DNA reads TGTGCCAGCAGCTTAAATTTGGGGCGGGGGGGCAATGAGCAGTTCTTC.

The genes are TRBV2 and TRBJ2-7; tentatively, D is TRBD2 (7 bases). Between the trimmed V and J ends, which lost 3 bases and 4 bases, there was a span of 16 bases. The CDR3 is 15 amino acids. CDR1 is SNHLY, CDR2 FYNNEI, per germline. CDR3 sequence reads: CASSDAGRGGYEQYF. CDR3 bases: TGTGCCAGCAGTGATGCCGGCAGGGGAGGGTACGAGCAGTACTTC.

The V gene is TRBV5-1, the J gene TRBJ1-2; 7 nucleotides agree with TRBD1. CDR1 SGHRS and CDR2 YFSETQ come from the germline V gene. The V gene end was trimmed by 5 bases and the J gene end by 0 bases; junction bases not matched to a gene: 13. This CDR3 has 17 amino acids. The CDR3 reads CASSFLQGGLANYGYTF. The CDR3 DNA reads as TGCGCCAGCAGTTTTCTCCAGGGGGGTTTAGCTAACTATGGCTACACCTTC.

The V call is TRBV9, the J call TRBJ2-1, with 9 bases aligning to TRBD2. CDR1 SGDLS and CDR2 YYNGEE come from the germline V gene. V lost 7 bases to trimming and J lost 7 bases; unmatched junction nucleotides: 12. There are 15 residues in the CDR3. This CDR3 reads CASGVGSGRTNEQFF. DNA for the CDR3: TGTGCCAGCGGGGTGGGTAGCGGGAGAACAAATGAGCAGTTCTTC.

This clonotype was detected a few times. The chain has TRBV19 and TRBJ2-1; 10 bases are shared with TRBD2. The CDR3 is 16 residues long. Losses at the gene ends were 1 base for V and 6 bases for J; bases not matched to a gene: 6. Germline V CDR1 and CDR2: LNHDA, SQIVND (reference sequence). The CDR3 coding sequence is TGTGCCAGTAGTATAGTTCGGGGACTAGCGAGCAATGAGCAGTTCTTC. The encoded protein is CASSIVRGLASNEQFF. Together with reference TRBV19 and TRBJ2-1, the CDR3 gives the full variable domain: DGGITQSPKYLFRKEGQNVTLSCEQNLNHDAMYWYRQDPGQGLRLIYYSQIVNDFQKGDIAEGYSVSREKKESFPLTVTSAQKNPTAFYLCASSIVRGLASNEQFFGPGTRLTVL.

The chain combines TRBV9 with TRBJ2-5; 7 nucleotides align to TRBD1. This CDR3 spans 17 amino acids. V shed 3 bases and J 1 base; nucleotides not matched to a gene: 12. Germline CDR1 is SGDLS and CDR2 is YYNGEE. Here the CDR3 DNA reads TGTGCCAGCAGCGCTGAGGGGGCGTGGGACAGCCAAGAGACCCAGTACTTC. Translated: CASSAEGAWDSQETQYF.

This clonotype was detected a few times. The rearrangement joins TRBV20-1 to TRBJ1-5; 8 nucleotides align to TRBD1. The germline gives CDR1 DFQATT, CDR2 SNEGSKA (reference sequence). This CDR3 region has 12 residues. J lost 7 bases, V lost 5 bases, and 4 bases had no gene match. CDR3 bases: TGCAGTGCTGCCCGGACAGGGCAGCCCCAGCATTTT. Its translation: CSAARTGQPQHF.

This clonotype appeared a few times. The chain couples TRBV20-1 to TRBJ2-3, with TRBD2 identical over 10 bases. This CDR3 region has 16 residues. Per the germline V gene, CDR1 is DFQATT and CDR2 is SNEGSKA (reference sequence). The CDR3: CSVQLLAGISTDTQYF. CDR3 in DNA: TGCAGCGTCCAGCTACTAGCGGGAATTAGCACAGATACGCAGTATTTT.

This chain links TRBV20-1 with TRBJ2-5; D tentatively reads TRBD1 or TRBD2 (5 bases each). The CDR3 covers 13 residues. From germline, CDR1 is DFQATT and CDR2 SNEGSKA (reference sequence). Here the CDR3 DNA reads TGCACCACCCTGGGTGGGGCCCCTACGGGGCAGTACTTC. Translating gives CTTLGGAPTGQYF.

This clonotype was seen a handful of times. V gene TRBV10-3 combines with J gene TRBJ2-3, with 10 bases lining up with TRBD2. Germline trimming cut 5 bases from V and 4 bases from J; bases unmatched to any gene: 3. The CDR3 is 14 residues long. CDR1 and CDR2 from the germline V gene are ENHRY and SYGVKD. The CDR3 is CAISKREGPDTQYF. The CDR3 DNA is TGTGCCATCAGTAAGCGGGAGGGTCCAGATACGCAGTATTTT.

The rearrangement uses TRBV7-2 and TRBJ2-6; a possible D gene is TRBD1 (6 bases). The CDR3 sequence is 19 residues long. Germline CDR1 is SGHTA and CDR2 is FQGNSA. Trimming stripped 5 bases from V and 0 bases from J, with 20 bases between. The CDR3: CASSPKPTGSTSGANVLTF. The CDR3 DNA reads as TGTGCCAGCAGCCCTAAGCCGACAGGCAGTACCTCTGGGGCCAACGTCCTGACTTTC.

This chain's CDR3 is CASSPTRGTEKLFF. In nucleotides, the CDR3 is TGTGCCAGCAGCCCTACGAGGGGGACCGAAAAACTGTTTTTT. The rearrangement uses TRBV2 and TRBJ1-4; D may be TRBD1 (6 bases). The CDR3 loop spans 14 amino acids. With 6 bases removed from V and 8 bases from J, the gap between germline ends came to 16 bases. The germline V gene encodes CDR1 SNHLY and CDR2 FYNNEI.

This clonotype was found a few times. The chain joins TRBV7-8 to TRBJ2-7; D not resolved. The CDR3 runs 17 residues. Germline assignment: CDR1 SGHVS and CDR2 FQNEAQ. Trimming took off 5 bases at V and 0 bases at J, with 20 bases between the two ends. The CDR3 coding sequence is TGTGCCAGCAGCCACATATCTGGAAACCCGAGCTCCTACGAGCAGTACTTC. Protein: CASSHISGNPSSYEQYF.

V gene TRBV10-3 combines with J gene TRBJ2-2; 8 bases are a match to TRBD1. Germline V gene lookup returns CDR1 ENHRY and CDR2 SYGVKD. The CDR3 is 15 residues long. Unmatched junction bases numbered 8, after V lost 8 bases and J lost 3 bases. This CDR3 is CAIGQGGSDTGELFF. The CDR3, as DNA: TGTGCCATCGGACAGGGAGGTTCGGACACCGGGGAGCTGTTTTTT.

This clonotype came up a few times. The chain has TRBV9 and TRBJ2-1; possibly TRBD2 for D (7 bases). Trimming shortened V by 1 base and J by 10 bases, and 36 bases separated the two germline ends. CDR1 is SGDLS and CDR2 is YYNGEE in the germline V gene. The CDR3 is made up of 21 amino acids. DNA of the CDR3: TGTGCCAGCAGCGTAAGGAGGTGGGGGACGGGAGGAGTAGCGGGTGGACAGGAGCAGTTCTTC. Translation: CASSVRRWGTGGVAGGQEQFF. Filled out from reference TRBV9 and TRBJ2-1, the complete variable domain reads DSGVTQTPKHLITATGQRVTLRCSPRSGDLSVYWYQQSLDQGLQFLIQYYNGEERAKGNILERFSAQQFPDLHSELNLSSLELGDSALYFCASSVRRWGTGGVAGGQEQFFGPGTRLTVL.

This clonotype has only a few counts. The chain is built from TRBV10-3 and TRBJ2-1, with 13 bases that match TRBD2. V lost 3 bases and J lost 12; bases outside the gene matches: 8. CDR1 and CDR2 (germline): ENHRY, SYGVKD. The CDR3 consists of 15 residues. In nucleotides, the CDR3 is TGTGCCATCAGTGAAGGGACTAGCGGGACTCACCGGCAGTTCTTC. This sequence encodes CAISEGTSGTHRQFF.